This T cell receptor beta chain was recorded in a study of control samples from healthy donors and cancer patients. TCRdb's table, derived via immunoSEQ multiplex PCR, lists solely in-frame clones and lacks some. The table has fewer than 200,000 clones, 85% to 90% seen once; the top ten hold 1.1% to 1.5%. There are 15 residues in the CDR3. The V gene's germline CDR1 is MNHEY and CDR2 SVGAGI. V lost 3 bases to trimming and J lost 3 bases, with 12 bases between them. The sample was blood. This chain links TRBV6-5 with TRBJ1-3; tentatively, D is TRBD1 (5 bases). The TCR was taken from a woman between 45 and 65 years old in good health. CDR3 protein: CASSYEGLVGNTIYF. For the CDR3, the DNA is TGTGCCAGCAGTTATGAGGGACTAGTTGGAAACACCATATATTTT.